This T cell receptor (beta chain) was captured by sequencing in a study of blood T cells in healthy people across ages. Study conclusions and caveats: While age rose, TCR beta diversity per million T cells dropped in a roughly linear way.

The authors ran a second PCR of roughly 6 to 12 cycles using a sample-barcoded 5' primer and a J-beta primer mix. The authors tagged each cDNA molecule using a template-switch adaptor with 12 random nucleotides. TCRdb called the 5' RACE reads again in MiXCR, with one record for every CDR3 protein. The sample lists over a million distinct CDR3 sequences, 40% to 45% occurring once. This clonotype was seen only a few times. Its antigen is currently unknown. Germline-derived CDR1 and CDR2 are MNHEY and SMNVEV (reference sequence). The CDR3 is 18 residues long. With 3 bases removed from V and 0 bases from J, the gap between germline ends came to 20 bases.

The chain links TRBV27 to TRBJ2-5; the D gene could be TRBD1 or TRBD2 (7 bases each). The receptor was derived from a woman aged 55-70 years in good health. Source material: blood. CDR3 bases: TGTGCCAGCAGTTTTACTTCGGCAGGGGGGGTAAACCAAGAGACCCAGTACTTC. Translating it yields CASSFTSAGGVNQETQYF.